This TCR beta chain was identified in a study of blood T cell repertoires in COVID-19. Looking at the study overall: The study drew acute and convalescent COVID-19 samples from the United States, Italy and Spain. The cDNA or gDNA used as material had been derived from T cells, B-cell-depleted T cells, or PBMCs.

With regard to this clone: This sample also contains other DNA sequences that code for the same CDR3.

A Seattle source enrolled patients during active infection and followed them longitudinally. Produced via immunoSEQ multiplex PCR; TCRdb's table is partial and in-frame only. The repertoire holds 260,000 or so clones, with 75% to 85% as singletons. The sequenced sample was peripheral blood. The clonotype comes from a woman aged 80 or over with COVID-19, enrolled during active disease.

CDR3 nucleotide sequence: TGTGCCAGCAGTCAGGGGCGCTATGGCTACACCTTC. The encoded protein is CASSQGRYGYTF. The chain employs TRBV6-5 and TRBJ1-2, with D possibly TRBD1 on 6 matching bases. This CDR3 has 12 amino acids. Trimming removed 5 bases from V and 4 bases from J, with 8 bases in between. Germline lookup yields CDR1 MNHEY and CDR2 SVGAGI.